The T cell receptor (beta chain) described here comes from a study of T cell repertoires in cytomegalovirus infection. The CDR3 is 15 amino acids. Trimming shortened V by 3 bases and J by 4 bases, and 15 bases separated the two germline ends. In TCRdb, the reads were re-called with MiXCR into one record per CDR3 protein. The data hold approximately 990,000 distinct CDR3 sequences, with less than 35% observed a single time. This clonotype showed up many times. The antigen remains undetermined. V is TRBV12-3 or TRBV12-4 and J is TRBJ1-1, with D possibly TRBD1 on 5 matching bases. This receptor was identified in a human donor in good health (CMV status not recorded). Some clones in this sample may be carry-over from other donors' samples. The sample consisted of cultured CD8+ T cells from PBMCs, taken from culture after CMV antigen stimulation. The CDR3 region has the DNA TGTGCCAGCAGTTTGGGTGACAGACGATCCACTGAAGCTTTCTTT. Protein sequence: CASSLGDRRSTEAFF.